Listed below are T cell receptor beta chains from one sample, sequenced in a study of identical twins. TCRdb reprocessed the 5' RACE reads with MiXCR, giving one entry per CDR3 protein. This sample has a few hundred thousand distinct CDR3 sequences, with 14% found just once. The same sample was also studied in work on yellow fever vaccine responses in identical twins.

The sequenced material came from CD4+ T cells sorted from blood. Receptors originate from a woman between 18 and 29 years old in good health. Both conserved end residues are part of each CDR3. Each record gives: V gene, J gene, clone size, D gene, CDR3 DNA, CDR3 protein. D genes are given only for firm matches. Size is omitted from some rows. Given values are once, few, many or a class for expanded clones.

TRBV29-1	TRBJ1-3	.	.	TGCAGCGCCCGACTGCAGGACTCTGGAAACACCATATATTTT	CSARLQDSGNTIYF
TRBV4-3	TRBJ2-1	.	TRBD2	TGCGCCAGCAGCCGAGGTAGCGGGAGCTCCTACAATGAGCAGTTCTTC	CASSRGSGSSYNEQFF
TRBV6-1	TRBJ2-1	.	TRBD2	TGTGCCAGCCGCCCTGGCAGCCGGGGGGGCTACAATGAGCAGTTCTTC	CASRPGSRGGYNEQFF
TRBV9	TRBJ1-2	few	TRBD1	TGTGCCAGCAGAGCCGGGACAGAGCTTAACTATGGCTACACCTTC	CASRAGTELNYGYTF
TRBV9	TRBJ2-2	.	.	TGTGCCAGCAGCGTAGGGGCCGAGACCGGGGAGCTGTTTTTT	CASSVGAETGELFF
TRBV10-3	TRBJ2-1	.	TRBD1	TGTGCCATCAGTCCGCGGACAGGTCAGAATGAGCAGTTCTTC	CAISPRTGQNEQFF
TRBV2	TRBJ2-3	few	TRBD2	TGTGCCAGCATTGGTACTAGCGGGAGCACAGATACGCAGTATTTT	CASIGTSGSTDTQYF
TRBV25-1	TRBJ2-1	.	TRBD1	TGTGCCAGCAGTGGGACAGGGGCGGGTGAGCAGTTCTTC	CASSGTGAGEQFF
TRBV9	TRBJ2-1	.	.	TGTGCCAGCAGCGTAGTGCTAGGGGGTTACAATGAGCAGTTCTTC	CASSVVLGGYNEQFF
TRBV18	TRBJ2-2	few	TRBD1	TGTGCCAGCTCACCTCAAGGACAGGGGGCCACCGGGGAGCTGTTTTTT	CASSPQGQGATGELFF
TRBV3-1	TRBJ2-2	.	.	TGTGCCAGCACTTTAAGCGGACTGGCCACCGGGGAGCTGTTTTTT	CASTLSGLATGELFF
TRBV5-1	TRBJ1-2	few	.	TGCGCCAGCAGCTCGGCATTAGGGAATGGCTACACCTTC	CASSSALGNGYTF
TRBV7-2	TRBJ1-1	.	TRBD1	TGTGCCAGCTCGACCACAGGGGGCGGGTTCTTCACTGAAGCTTTCTTT	CASSTTGGGFFTEAFF
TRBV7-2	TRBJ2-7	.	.	TGTGCCAGCAGCCCAAATCTAGTCTCCTACGAGCAGTACTTC	CASSPNLVSYEQYF
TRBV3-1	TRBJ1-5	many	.	TGTGCCAGCAGCCATTTGGGTAGCAATCAGCCCCAGCATTTT	CASSHLGSNQPQHF
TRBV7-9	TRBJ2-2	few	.	TGTGCCAGCAGCTCCGGCTTCGCCGGGGAGCTGTTTTTT	CASSSGFAGELFF
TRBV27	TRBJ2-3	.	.	TGTGCCAGCAGGGGCTCAGGGTTGAGCACAGATACGCAGTATTTT	CASRGSGLSTDTQYF
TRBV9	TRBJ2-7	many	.	TGTGCCAGCAGCGTAGTTCACTTTAGCTCCTACGAGCAGTACTTC	CASSVVHFSSYEQYF
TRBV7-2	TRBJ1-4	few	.	TGTGCCAGCAGCTTAGTTTTTTGGGCCACCCCGGAAGAAAAACTGTTTTTT	CASSLVFWATPEEKLFF
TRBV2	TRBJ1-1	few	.	TGTGCCAGCAGACCTTCCACTGAAGCTTTCTTT	CASRPSTEAFF
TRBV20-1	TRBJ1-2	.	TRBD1	TGCAGTGCTAGGTCGACAGGGGGTAACTATGGCTACACCTTC	CSARSTGGNYGYTF
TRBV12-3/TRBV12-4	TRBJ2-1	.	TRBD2	TGTGCCAGCAGTTCCGGGACTAGCGGGGACAATGAGCAGTTCTTC	CASSSGTSGDNEQFF
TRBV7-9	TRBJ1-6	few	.	TGTGCCAGCAGCTCGGATGGGGATTCACCCCTCCACTTT	CASSSDGDSPLHF
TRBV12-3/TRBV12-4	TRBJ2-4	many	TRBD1	TGTGCCAGCAGCCCCGGGGGTCAGGGGGCAAACATTCAGTACTTC	CASSPGGQGANIQYF
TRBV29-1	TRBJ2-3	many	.	TGCAGCGTTGATGGAAAGGCAGATACGCAGTATTTT	CSVDGKADTQYF
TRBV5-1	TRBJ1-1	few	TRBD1	TGCGCCAGCAGCCCGGGGACAGTTGGAAACACTGAAGCTTTCTTT	CASSPGTVGNTEAFF
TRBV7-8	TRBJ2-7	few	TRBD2	TGTGCCAGCAGCTTAGCCAGGCGGGGGGAACTTTACGAGCAGTACTTC	CASSLARRGELYEQYF
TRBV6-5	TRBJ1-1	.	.	TGTGCCAGCGGCTTAAGGGGAACTGAAGCTTTCTTT	CASGLRGTEAFF
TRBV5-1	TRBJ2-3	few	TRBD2	TGCGCCAGCAGCCCCGGGACTAGCAACACAGATACGCAGTATTTT	CASSPGTSNTDTQYF
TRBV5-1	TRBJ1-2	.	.	TGCGCCAGCAGAGTCTCGGATAACTATGGCTACACCTTC	CASRVSDNYGYTF
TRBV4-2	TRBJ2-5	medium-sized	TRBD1	TGTGCCAGCAGCGCGCGGTTAGGGGGCCTAGCCCTGCAAGAGACCCAGTACTTC	CASSARLGGLALQETQYF
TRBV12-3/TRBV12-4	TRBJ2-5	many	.	TGTGCCAGCAGATCCGGGACACGCCTACAAGAGACCCAGTACTTC	CASRSGTRLQETQYF
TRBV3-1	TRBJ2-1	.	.	TGTGCCAGCAGCCAAGTTGGGGGTGAGCAGTTCTTC	CASSQVGGEQFF
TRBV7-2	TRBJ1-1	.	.	TGTGCCAGCAGCCTCGGGGGCGTTGGCACTGAAGCTTTCTTT	CASSLGGVGTEAFF
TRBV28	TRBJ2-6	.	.	TGTGCCAGCAGAACAGGGGGGGAGGCCAACGTCCTGACTTTC	CASRTGGEANVLTF
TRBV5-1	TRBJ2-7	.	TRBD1	TGCGCCAGCAGGGGGACAGGGGGCCCCTACGAGCAGTACTTC	CASRGTGGPYEQYF